This passage covers 29 T cell receptor beta chains from one sample sequenced in a study of T-cell reconstitution after alpha-beta-depleted transplantation in children. The authors prepared the TCRbeta library with unique molecular identifiers. TCRdb processed the PCR reads anew with MiXCR; each CDR3 protein has one entry. The sample has about 16,000 distinct CDR3 sequences, 4.5% to 6.5% seen once; the top ten hold 6.5% to 8.5%. This material consisted of PBMCs, taken before TCRalphabeta/CD19-depleted stem cell transplant. The receptor source for this set is a boy younger than 18 with acute lymphoblastic leukemia, due to receive a stem cell transplant.

This clonotype was seen repeatedly, ten times or more. The chain couples TRBV7-3 to TRBJ2-6; D uncertain. CDR1 and CDR2 from the germline V gene are SGHTA and FQGTGA. This CDR3 region has 13 residues. V shed 6 bases and J shed 2 bases, with 5 bases lying between them. The CDR3 DNA is TGTGCCAGCAGTAACACTGGGGCCAACGTCCTGACTTTC. Its protein product is CASSNTGANVLTF.

This clonotype was seen many times. V is TRBV7-2 and J is TRBJ1-5, with TRBD1 as a possible D gene (6 bases). Trimming left V 4 bases short and J 7 bases short, with 14 bases between. The germline CDR1 and CDR2 sequences are SGHTA and FQGNSA. The CDR3 sequence is 14 residues long. For the CDR3, the DNA is TGTGCCAGCAGCTCGGGCCGGACAGCCCAGCCCCAGCATTTT. It codes for CASSSGRTAQPQHF.

This clonotype has more than one count but fewer than ten. The gene calls are TRBV30 and TRBJ1-1, with 9 bases that match TRBD1. The junction had 13 bases not matched to a gene; V was cut back by 4 bases and J by 10 bases. The CDR3 covers 14 residues. Germline CDR1 is GTSNPN and CDR2 is SVGIG (reference sequence). This CDR3 is CAWTQTGGTTGAFF. Here the CDR3 DNA reads TGTGCCTGGACCCAGACAGGGGGAACAACCGGAGCTTTCTTT.

This clonotype was found many times. The chain has TRBV7-2 and TRBJ1-1; no clear D. The germline gives CDR1 SGHTA, CDR2 FQGNSA. The CDR3 consists of 14 residues. Trimming stripped 1 base from V and 3 bases from J, with 9 bases between. The CDR3 reads CASSLGYWDTEAFF. DNA of the CDR3: TGTGCCAGCAGCTTAGGGTATTGGGACACTGAAGCTTTCTTT.

This clonotype has ten or more counts. The chain couples TRBV4-3 to TRBJ2-3; D possibly matches TRBD1 or TRBD2 (5 bases each). The CDR3 has 16 amino acids. V lost 0 bases, J lost 0 bases, and 10 bases lay in between. From germline, CDR1 is LGHNA and CDR2 YSLEER. CDR3 region: CASSQEPGPSTDTQYF. CDR3 in DNA: TGCGCCAGCAGCCAAGAACCGGGACCTAGCACAGATACGCAGTATTTT.

This clonotype was detected ten times or more. The J gene is TRBJ2-5, the V gene TRBV4-2, with 10 positions matching TRBD2. J lost 2 bases, V lost 1 base, and 7 bases had no gene match. This CDR3 comprises 17 residues. Per the germline V gene, CDR1 is LGHNA and CDR2 is YNFKEQ. The CDR3 sequence: CASSQAPSGSRQETQYF. The DNA of the CDR3 is TGTGCCAGCAGCCAAGCCCCTAGCGGGAGTCGGCAAGAGACCCAGTACTTC.

This clonotype was detected ten times or more. This chain links TRBV20-1 with TRBJ2-1, with D perhaps TRBD1 (6 bases). Germline V gives CDR1 DFQATT, CDR2 SNEGSKA (reference sequence). V lost 6 bases and J 12 bases, leaving 18 bases between the germline ends. The CDR3 contains 12 residues. The CDR3 loop reads CSARREDSGQFF. CDR3 DNA: TGCAGTGCCAGACGAGAGGACAGTGGGCAGTTCTTC.

This rearrangement joins TRBV19 to TRBJ2-7, with 11 bases that match TRBD1. The V and J ends lost 5 bases and 6 bases, in that order; junction bases with no gene match: 6. The CDR3 has 14 amino acids. The germline V gene encodes CDR1 LNHDA and CDR2 SQIVND (reference sequence). The CDR3 DNA reads as TGTGCCAGTAGTCGGACAGGGGGCGCGGGCGAGCAGTACTTC. This gives the protein CASSRTGGAGEQYF.

The chain links TRBV10-3 to TRBJ2-1; 9 bases align to TRBD1. The germline gives CDR1 ENHRY, CDR2 SYGVKD. Unmatched junction bases numbered 6, after V lost 6 bases and J lost 6 bases. This CDR3 spans 14 amino acids. The CDR3 nucleotides are TGTGCCATCAGGGAAGGGACAGGGCTCAATGAGCAGTTCTTC. The encoded protein is CAIREGTGLNEQFF.

This clonotype was found many times. The chain combines TRBV6-1 with TRBJ2-1; TRBD1 agrees at 11 bases. V was clipped by 6 bases and J by 6 bases; unmatched bases: 4. The CDR3 loop spans 14 amino acids. Germline CDR1 and CDR2: MNHNS and SASEGT. Here the CDR3 DNA reads TGTGCCAGCAGACCGGGACAGGGGGTCAATGAGCAGTTCTTC. This sequence encodes CASRPGQGVNEQFF.

This clonotype is medium-sized (0.01 to 0.1%). The chain employs TRBV12-3 or TRBV12-4 and TRBJ2-4, with a weak D call TRBD1 (7 bases). V dropped 3 bases and J dropped 3 bases, with 15 bases sitting between them. CDR3 length equals 16 residues. CDR3 nucleotide sequence: TGTGCCAGCAGTTTTTTCAGGGGGAGGAACAAAAACATTCAGTACTTC. Translation: CASSFFRGRNKNIQYF.

This clonotype showed up many times. The chain couples TRBV20-1 to TRBJ1-1; no clear D. The V end lost 5 bases, the J end lost 4 bases, and 14 bases lay between the germline ends. From germline, CDR1 is DFQATT and CDR2 SNEGSKA (reference sequence). This CDR3 comprises 13 residues. CDR3 sequence: CSAFLSRTTEAFF. The DNA for the CDR3 is TGCAGTGCTTTTTTGAGCCGGACCACTGAAGCTTTCTTT.

Sample share makes this clonotype medium-sized. The rearrangement links TRBV28 to TRBJ2-1; D could derive from TRBD1 or TRBD2 (5 bases each). Germline loops: CDR1 MDHEN, CDR2 SYDVKM. The CDR3 consists of 14 residues. V lost 6 bases to trimming and J lost 9 bases, with 18 bases between them. The CDR3 loop is CASSPGTLLVEQFF. The CDR3 region has the DNA TGTGCCAGCAGCCCCGGGACCCTTCTTGTTGAGCAGTTCTTC.

This clonotype was detected ten times or more. The V call is TRBV20-1, the J call TRBJ2-1; 15 bases line up with TRBD2. This CDR3 is built from 16 residues. Trimming removed 4 bases from V and 1 base from J; junction bases left unmatched: 2. CDR1 and CDR2 from the germline V gene are DFQATT and SNEGSKA (reference sequence). CDR3 residues: CSATGTSGRSYNEQFF. The DNA for the CDR3 is TGCAGTGCTACCGGGACTAGCGGGAGGTCCTACAATGAGCAGTTCTTC.

There are many counts of this clonotype. The V and J genes are TRBV19 and TRBJ2-3; D remains ambiguous. The CDR3 totals 15 residues. CDR1 is LNHDA, CDR2 SQIVND, per germline (reference sequence). Trimming took 3 bases from V and 4 from J, leaving 14 bases between them. The CDR3 sequence is CASSMLGRGADTQYF. The CDR3 nucleotides read TGTGCCAGTAGTATGCTAGGGCGTGGGGCAGATACGCAGTATTTT.

In this sample, this clonotype is medium-sized. The rearrangement links TRBV6-1 to TRBJ1-2; possible D gene TRBD1, 5 bases. Trimming cost V 2 bases and J 1 base, with 11 bases left between them. The CDR3 totals 15 residues. Germline V gene data show CDR1 as MNHNS and CDR2 as SASEGT. The CDR3 DNA is TGTGCCAGCAGTGAATGGGACGGCGATAACTATGGCTACACCTTC. This codes for CASSEWDGDNYGYTF.

This clonotype is deemed medium-sized. The chain couples TRBV15 to TRBJ1-2, with a possible D match to TRBD1 (5 bases). The V end was cut by 2 bases, the J end by 4 bases, with 11 bases between. From germline, CDR1 is LNHNV and CDR2 YYDKDF (reference sequence). The CDR3 sequence is 14 residues long. The CDR3, as DNA: TGTGCCACCAGCAGATCCGGGACGGGCTATGGCTACACCTTC. Translation: CATSRSGTGYGYTF.

The V gene is TRBV7-9, the J gene TRBJ2-7; D is undetermined. V lost 1 base to trimming and J lost 0 bases, with 4 bases between them. The CDR3 has 13 amino acids. The V gene's germline CDR1 is SEHNR and CDR2 FQNEAQ (reference sequence). The CDR3 DNA is TGTGCCAGCAGCTTAGGGGTCTCCTACGAGCAGTACTTC. Amino acids: CASSLGVSYEQYF. Variable domain in full (rest from reference TRBV7-9 and TRBJ2-7): DTGVSQNPRHKITKRGQNVTFRCDPISEHNRLYWYRQTLGQGPEFLTYFQNEAQLEKSRLLSDRFSAERPKGSFSTLEIQRTEQGDSAMYLCASSLGVSYEQYFGPGTRLTVT.

By frequency in the sample, this clonotype is medium-sized. V gene TRBV5-1 combines with J gene TRBJ1-1; no firm D call. The germline gives CDR1 SGHRS, CDR2 YFSETQ. This CDR3 region has 16 residues. The V end lost 1 base, the J end lost 0 bases, and 13 bases lay between the germline ends. The CDR3 nucleotides are TGCGCCAGCAGCTTGCACCTGGGTAGTCTGAACACTGAAGCTTTCTTT. Protein product: CASSLHLGSLNTEAFF.

This clonotype was detected many times. V usage is TRBV6-2 or TRBV6-3 and J usage is TRBJ1-3; no definite D call. This CDR3 comprises 15 residues. V was shortened by 2 bases and J by 0 bases, with 8 bases between the two germline ends. The germline V gene encodes CDR1 MNHEY and CDR2 SVGEGT. The CDR3 is CASSYGLLSGNTIYF. CDR3 DNA sequence: TGTGCCAGCAGTTACGGATTGCTCTCTGGAAACACCATATATTTT.

This clonotype has at least ten counts. J is TRBJ2-6 and V is TRBV2, with 7 bases lining up with TRBD1. This CDR3 spans 16 amino acids. The junction had 6 bases not matched to a gene; V was cut back by 4 bases and J by 3 bases. Germline values: CDR1 SNHLY, CDR2 FYNNEI. The CDR3 loop reads CASSVGDRVGANVLTF. CDR3 nucleotide sequence: TGTGCCAGCAGTGTTGGAGACAGGGTTGGGGCCAACGTCCTGACTTTC.

In its sample, this clonotype was seen many times. The rearrangement uses TRBV12-3 or TRBV12-4 and TRBJ1-1; no definite D call. Trimming shortened V by 5 bases and J by 2 bases, and 9 bases separated the two germline ends. The CDR3 length is 13 residues. The CDR3 here is CASSPSFNTEAFF. In nucleotides, the CDR3 is TGTGCCAGCAGTCCATCCTTTAACACTGAAGCTTTCTTT.

This clonotype occurred many times. The gene calls are TRBV11-3 and TRBJ2-1; 7 positions agree with TRBD2. CDR1 is SGHNT, CDR2 YENEEA, per germline. The V and J ends lost 3 bases and 4 bases, in that order; junction bases with no gene match: 9. CDR3 size: 16 residues. The DNA for the CDR3 is TGTGCCAGCAGCTTGTTCCCGGGAGGCTTGTACAATGAGCAGTTCTTC. This encodes CASSLFPGGLYNEQFF. The full variable domain, its missing parts supplied by reference TRBV11-3 and TRBJ2-1, is EAGVVQSPRYKIIEKKQPVAFWCNPISGHNTLYWYLQNLGQGPELLIRYENEEAVDDSQLPKDRFSAERLKGVDSTLKIQPAELGDSAVYLCASSLFPGGLYNEQFFGPGTRLTVL.

This clonotype was counted many times. The V call is TRBV19, the J call TRBJ2-1, with 13 bases fitting TRBD2. Germline CDR1 and CDR2: LNHDA and SQIVND (reference sequence). J gave up 4 bases and V 4 bases, and 1 base lay outside the gene matches. The CDR3 is made up of 15 amino acids. The CDR3 spells CASSTTSGRYNEQFF. CDR3 DNA: TGTGCCAGTAGTACGACTAGCGGGAGGTACAATGAGCAGTTCTTC.

Notes on this clonotype: Just one base apart from a much larger clone, this may be a read error. The chain employs TRBV7-2 and TRBJ2-2; D is perhaps TRBD2 (5 bases). The germline gives CDR1 SGHTA, CDR2 FQGNSA. The V end lost 2 bases, the J end lost 7 bases, and 17 bases lay between the germline ends. This CDR3 has 16 amino acids. The chain's CDR3 is CASSLRPRVVGGELFF. CDR3 nucleotide sequence: TGTGCCAGCAGCTTAAGGCCGCGGGTGGTGGGCGGGGAGCTGTTTTTT.

This clonotype was counted at least ten times. V and J are TRBV5-1 and TRBJ2-7; D uncertain. Germline CDR1 reads SGHRS; CDR2 reads YFSETQ. The CDR3 extends over 14 amino acids. The V end lost 0 bases, the J end lost 3 bases, and 10 bases lay between the germline ends. The CDR3 DNA sequence: TGCGCCAGCAGCTTGGGGGTAGAGGACTACGAGCAGTACTTC. As protein: CASSLGVEDYEQYF. Looking up the rest from reference TRBV5-1 and TRBJ2-7 gives the full variable domain: KAGVTQTPRYLIKTRGQQVTLSCSPISGHRSVSWYQQTPGQGLQFLFEYFSETQRNKGNFPGRFSGRQFSNSRSEMNVSTLELGDSALYLCASSLGVEDYEQYFGPGTRLTVT.

This clonotype was seen just once. The chain has TRBV6-5 and TRBJ2-1; 8 positions agree with TRBD1. Germline trimming cut 0 bases from V and 6 bases from J; bases unmatched to any gene: 10. Per germline, CDR1 MNHEY and CDR2 SVGAGI. The CDR3 length is 17 residues. In nucleotides, the CDR3 is TGTGCCAGCAGTTACTCCCCCGGGACAGGACTTTTCAATGAGCAGTTCTTC. Its translation: CASSYSPGTGLFNEQFF.

This clonotype was counted many times. The gene calls are TRBV20-1 and TRBJ1-1; D gene ambiguous. Trimming pared 6 bases from V and 0 bases from J, leaving 11 bases between. The CDR3 is 13 amino acids. Germline loops: CDR1 DFQATT, CDR2 SNEGSKA (reference sequence). CDR3 amino acids: CSAHREMNTEAFF. Here the CDR3 DNA reads TGCAGTGCGCATCGAGAAATGAACACTGAAGCTTTCTTT.

This clonotype was detected ten times or more. The chain uses TRBV28 and TRBJ2-3, with TRBD2 identical over 9 bases. Germline V lookup: CDR1 MDHEN, CDR2 SYDVKM. This CDR3 has 16 residues. The V gene end was trimmed by 3 bases and the J gene end by 2 bases; junction bases not matched to a gene: 6. The CDR3 region is CASSLWREGNTDTQYF. Here the CDR3 DNA reads TGTGCCAGCAGTTTGTGGCGGGAGGGCAACACAGATACGCAGTATTTT.